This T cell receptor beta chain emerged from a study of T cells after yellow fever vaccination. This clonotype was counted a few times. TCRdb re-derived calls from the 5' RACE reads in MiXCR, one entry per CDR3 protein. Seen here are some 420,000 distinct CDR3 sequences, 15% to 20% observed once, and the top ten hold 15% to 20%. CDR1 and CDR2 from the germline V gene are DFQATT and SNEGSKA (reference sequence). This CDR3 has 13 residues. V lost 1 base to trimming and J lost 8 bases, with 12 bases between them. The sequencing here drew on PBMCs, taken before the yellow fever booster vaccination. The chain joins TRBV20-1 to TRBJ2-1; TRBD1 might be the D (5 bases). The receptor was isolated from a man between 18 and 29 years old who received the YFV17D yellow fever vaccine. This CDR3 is CSARGQIADEQFF. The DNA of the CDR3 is TGCAGTGCTAGAGGACAGATAGCCGATGAGCAGTTCTTC.